The sequence of this TCR beta chain was determined in a study of graft-versus-host responses after intestinal transplantation. Across the study: As for transplant type, recipients had multivisceral, liver-intestinal, or isolated intestinal grafts. Every transplant recipient was induced with anti-thymocyte globulin, then maintained on tacrolimus and steroids for around 3 years. Study-level results: Some patients had graft-donor T cell macrochimerism, and their allografts showed high graft-versus-host to host-versus-graft clonal ratios. Recipient marrow held GvH clones, some first seen in ileum or blood.

CDR3 length equals 14 residues. Trimming removed 5 bases from V and 3 bases from J, with 13 bases in between. From germline, CDR1 is LNHDA and CDR2 SQIVND (reference sequence). Assay used: immunoSEQ multiplex PCR; TCRdb lists only in-frame clones, some missing. Here the sample spans some 90,000 clones, 85% to 95% being singletons. Notes on this clone: Its target is not known.

Sequencing used unstimulated CD8+ T cells sorted from spleen or lymph node cells, obtained before transplant. The chain recombines TRBV19 with TRBJ1-1, with a tentative D call TRBD1 (5 bases). The TCR was taken from a human donor who was the organ donor for an intestinal transplant. CDR3 nucleotides: TGTGCCAGTAGTCTCGGGGGAGGGGACACTGAAGCTTTCTTT. It yields the protein CASSLGGGDTEAFF.